This TCR beta chain appears in the sequencing data of a study of T cell changes during pregnancy in multiple sclerosis. The CDR3 has 14 residues. Germline V gene sequence: CDR1 MRHNA, CDR2 SNTAGT. The V segment lost 10 bases and the J segment 7 bases; nucleotides outside the gene matches: 9. Repertoires were generated with immunoSEQ multiplex PCR, while TCRdb's copy carries only in-frame clones and drops some. The table lists about 18,000 clones, around nine tenths of them singletons. The rearrangement joins TRBV6-4 to TRBJ2-1; 11 bases map to TRBD2. The receptor was isolated from a female donor in good health, enrolled as a control in a pregnancy study. The sequencing here drew on CD4+ T cells from peripheral blood mononuclear cells, taken in the first trimester of pregnancy. The CDR3 nucleotides read TGTGCCACCTCAATAGCGGGAGGGCGGAATGAGCAGTTCTTC. This sequence encodes CATSIAGGRNEQFF.